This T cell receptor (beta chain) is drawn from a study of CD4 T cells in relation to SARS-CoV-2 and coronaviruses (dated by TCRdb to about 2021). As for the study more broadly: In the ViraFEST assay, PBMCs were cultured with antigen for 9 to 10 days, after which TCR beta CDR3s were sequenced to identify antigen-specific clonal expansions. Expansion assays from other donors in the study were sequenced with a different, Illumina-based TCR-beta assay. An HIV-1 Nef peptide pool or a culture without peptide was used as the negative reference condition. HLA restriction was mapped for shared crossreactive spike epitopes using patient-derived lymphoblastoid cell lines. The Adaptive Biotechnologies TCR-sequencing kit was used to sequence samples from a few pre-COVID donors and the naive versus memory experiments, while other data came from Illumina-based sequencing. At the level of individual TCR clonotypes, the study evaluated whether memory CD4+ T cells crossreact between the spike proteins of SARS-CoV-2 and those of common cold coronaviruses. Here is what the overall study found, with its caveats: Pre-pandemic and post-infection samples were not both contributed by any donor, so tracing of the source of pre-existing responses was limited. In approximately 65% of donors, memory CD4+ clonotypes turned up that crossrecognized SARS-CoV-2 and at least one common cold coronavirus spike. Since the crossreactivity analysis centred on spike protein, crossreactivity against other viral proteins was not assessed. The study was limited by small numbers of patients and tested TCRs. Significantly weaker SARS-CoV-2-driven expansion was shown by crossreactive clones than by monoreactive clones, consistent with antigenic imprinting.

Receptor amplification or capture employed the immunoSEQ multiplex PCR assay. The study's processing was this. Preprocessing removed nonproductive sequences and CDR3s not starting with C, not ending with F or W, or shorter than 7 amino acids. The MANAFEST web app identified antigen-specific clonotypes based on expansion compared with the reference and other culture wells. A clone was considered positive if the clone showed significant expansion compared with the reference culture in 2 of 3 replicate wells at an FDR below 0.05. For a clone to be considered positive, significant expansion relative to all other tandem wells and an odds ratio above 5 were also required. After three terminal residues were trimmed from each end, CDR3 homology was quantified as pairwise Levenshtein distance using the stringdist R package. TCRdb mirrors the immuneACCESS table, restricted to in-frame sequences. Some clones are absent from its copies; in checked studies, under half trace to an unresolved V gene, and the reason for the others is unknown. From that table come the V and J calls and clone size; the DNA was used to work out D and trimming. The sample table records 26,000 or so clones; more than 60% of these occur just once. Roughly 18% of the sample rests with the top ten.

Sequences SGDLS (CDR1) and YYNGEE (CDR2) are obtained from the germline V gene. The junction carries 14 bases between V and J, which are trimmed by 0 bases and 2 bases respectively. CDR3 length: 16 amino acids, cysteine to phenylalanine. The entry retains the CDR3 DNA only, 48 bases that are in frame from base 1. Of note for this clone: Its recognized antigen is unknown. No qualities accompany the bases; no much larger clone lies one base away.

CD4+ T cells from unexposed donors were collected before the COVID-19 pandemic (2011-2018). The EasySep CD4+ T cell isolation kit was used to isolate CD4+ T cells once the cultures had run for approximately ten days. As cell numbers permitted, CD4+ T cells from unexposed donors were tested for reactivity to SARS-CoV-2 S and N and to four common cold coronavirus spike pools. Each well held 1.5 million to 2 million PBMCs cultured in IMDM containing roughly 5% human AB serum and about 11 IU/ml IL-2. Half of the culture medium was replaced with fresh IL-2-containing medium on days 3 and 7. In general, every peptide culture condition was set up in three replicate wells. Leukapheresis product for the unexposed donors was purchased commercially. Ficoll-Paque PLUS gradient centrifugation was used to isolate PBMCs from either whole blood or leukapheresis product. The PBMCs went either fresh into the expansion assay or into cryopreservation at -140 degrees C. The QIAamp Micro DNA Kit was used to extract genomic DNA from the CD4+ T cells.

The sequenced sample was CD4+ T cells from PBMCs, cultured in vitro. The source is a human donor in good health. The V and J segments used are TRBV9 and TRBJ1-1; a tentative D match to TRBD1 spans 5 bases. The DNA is TGTGCCAGCAGCGTAGATCCCGCGGGGGGAAACACTGAAGCTTTCTTT. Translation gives CASSVDPAGGNTEAFF.